Each of the 28 T cell receptor beta chains below was sequenced from the same sample in a study of tumor-infiltrating lymphocytes in primary liver carcinoma (dated by TCRdb to the late 2010s). Instrument on record: Illumina HiSeq 2500. A constant-region primer and ProtoScript II reverse transcriptase were used to reverse-transcribe TCRbeta-specific cDNA from around 540 ng total RNA. TCRbeta libraries were built with three nested multiplex PCR rounds, a slightly modified ARM-PCR procedure. Multiplex TRBV1-TRBV30 forward primers and a Cbeta reverse primer were used in the first two PCR rounds, each of which was run for around 9 cycles. TCRdb trimmed the raw reads at Q25, called clones with MiXCR and kept productive beta chains. Rows are combined by CDR3 protein, so each entry shows the most common genes and DNA. The sample has around 190,000 distinct CDR3 sequences on record, around four fifths of them singletons. The ten largest make up roughly 18% of the sample.

Without any cell sorting, total RNA and DNA were co-extracted from about 20-30 mg of bulk tissue using the AllPrep DNA/RNA mini kit. Input material: tumor tissue from primary liver carcinoma. These receptors were obtained from a man aged 35 to 55 with primary liver carcinoma and hepatitis B virus infection.

Worth noting for this clonotype: A much larger clone lies a single base off, so this may be a read error. The chain combines TRBV6-4 with TRBJ1-5; tentative D call: TRBD1 (5 bases). The CDR3 sequence is 13 residues long. Germline loops: CDR1 MRHNA, CDR2 SNTAGT. CDR3 sequence: CASSEDRGQLQHF. CDR3 in DNA: TGTGCCAGCAGTGAAGATAGGGGTCAGCTCCAGCATTTT.

The chain carries TRBV29-1 and TRBJ1-2; D uncertain. V lost 4 bases and J 0 bases, leaving 24 bases between the germline ends. This CDR3 has 18 amino acids. Germline V gene sequence: CDR1 SQVTM, CDR2 ANQGSEA. The CDR3 DNA sequence: TGCAGCGTTGGGGCACCAACGTGGACTCAAATGGCTAACTATGGCTACACCTTC. Encoded protein: CSVGAPTWTQMANYGYTF.

Turning to this clonotype: One end of the junction fails to match germline, which may point to a read error. The chain links TRBV11-1 to TRBJ2-7, with TRBD2 as a possible D gene (5 bases). This CDR3 has 17 residues. In germline, CDR1 is SGHAT, CDR2 FQDESV (reference sequence). CDR3 residues: CASSLWPAGDSFYERYF. The CDR3 DNA sequence: TGTGCCAGCAGCTTATGGCCGGCGGGTGATAGCTTCTACGAGCGGTACTTC.

On this clonotype: One end of the junction varies from germline; a read error may be responsible. V and J are TRBV10-2 and TRBJ2-5; no clear D. Germline lookup yields CDR1 WSHSY and CDR2 SAAADI. The length of the CDR3 is 14 residues. The CDR3 protein is CASNGSSRQETQYF. The CDR3 nucleotides are TGCGCCAGCAATGGTAGTTCCAGACAAGAGACTCAGTACTTC.

Ten or more counts support this clonotype. The V and J genes are TRBV5-5 and TRBJ2-5; the D is unclear. The CDR3 runs 14 residues. The germline V gene encodes CDR1 SGHKS and CDR2 YYEKEE (reference sequence). V was cut by 0 bases and J by 5 bases, with 11 bases left in between. The CDR3 reads CASSLARFQETQYF. As DNA, the CDR3 is TGTGCCAGCAGCTTGGCTCGGTTTCAGGAGACCCAGTACTTC. The entire variable domain, with the rest obtained from reference TRBV5-5 and TRBJ2-5, is as follows: DAGVTQSPTHLIKTRGQQVTLRCSPISGHKSVSWYQQVLGQGPQFIFQYYEKEERGRGNFPDRFSARQFPNYSSELNVNALLLGDSALYLCASSLARFQETQYFGPGTRLLVL.

As regards this clonotype: A junction end diverges from the germline sequence, so it may reflect a read error. The chain combines TRBV12-3 or TRBV12-4 with TRBJ1-6; 8 bases map to TRBD1. The CDR3 is 15 residues long. The CDR3 coding sequence is TGTGCCAGCAGCCGGGACAGGAGAGCATGGTCACCCCTACACTTT. Protein: CASSRDRRAWSPLHF.

This clonotype was counted only a few times. It may be a read error: a sequence one base away is much more abundant. The CDR3 end shows no conserved phenylalanine or tryptophan, and so a read error is likely. V is TRBV6-1 and J is TRBJ2-1; no clear D gene. Trimming took off 4 bases at V and 10 bases at J, with 11 bases between the two ends. Per the germline V gene, CDR1 is MNHNS and CDR2 is SASEGT. This CDR3 region has 12 residues. CDR3 sequence reads: CASSVWRREQFI. Written as DNA, the CDR3 is TGTGCCAGCAGTGTTTGGCGGCGAGAGCAGTTCATC.

The chain is built from TRBV14 and TRBJ2-2; the D gene could be TRBD1 or TRBD2 (5 bases each). Trimming pared 3 bases from V and 16 bases from J, leaving 27 bases between. CDR3 length: 16 residues. CDR1 and CDR2 from the germline V gene are SGHDN and FVKESK. The CDR3 loop reads CASSQSGTPGAGEPFF. The CDR3 coding sequence is TGTGCCAGCAGCCAGTCCGGGACCCCGGGTGCCGGGGAACCGTTTTTT.

To note about this clonotype: At one end, the junction sequence differs from germline, possibly due to a read error. The chain recombines TRBV30 with TRBJ2-1, with 9 nucleotides matching TRBD2. The length of the CDR3 is 15 residues. CDR1 and CDR2 from the germline V gene are GTSNPN and SVGIG (reference sequence). DNA of the CDR3: TGTGTCTGGAGTGAAGGGTCTAGCGGGGTAAATGAGCAATTCTTC. Translating it yields CVWSEGSSGVNEQFF.

As concerns this clonotype: The junction and the germline gene differ at one end; a read error may be behind it. This chain links TRBV12-3 or TRBV12-4 with TRBJ2-1; D is undetermined. The CDR3 runs 13 residues. This CDR3 is CASSFGRYSEQFF. In nucleotides, the CDR3 is TGTGCCAGCAGTTTTGGCAGATACAGTGAGCAGTTCTTC.

With respect to this clonotype: The missing conserved phenylalanine or tryptophan at the end of this CDR3 makes a read error likely. It is unclear where the CDR3 begins or ends on the DNA, so no DNA is shown, and the CDR3 is as TCRdb lists it. V usage is TRBV11-3 and J usage is TRBJ2-1; the table's D call, TRBD2, has no DNA check behind it. Per the germline V gene, CDR1 is SGHNT and CDR2 is YENEEA. The length of the CDR3 is 13 amino acids, counting both ends. CDR3 sequence reads: CASSVLAGAGQLS.

The chain uses TRBV6-6 and TRBJ2-4, with a tentative D call TRBD2 (6 bases). Trimming took 6 bases from V and 13 from J, leaving 16 bases between them. The CDR3 runs 12 residues. CDR1 and CDR2 (germline): MNHNY, SVGAGI (reference sequence). CDR3 amino acids: CASSPGAGKQYF. CDR3 nucleotides: TGTGCCAGCAGCCCCGGAGCGGGCAAACAGTACTTC.

The chain carries TRBV6-2 or TRBV6-3 and TRBJ2-1; maybe TRBD1 (5 bases). The germline gives CDR1 MNHEY, CDR2 SVGEGT. The V gene lost 2 bases and the J gene lost 0 bases, with 11 bases spanning the gap. The CDR3 has 16 residues. CDR3 DNA sequence: TGTGCCAGCAGTTACAGTGGGGCGGCCTCCTACAATGAGCAGTTCTTC. Protein: CASSYSGAASYNEQFF.

Remarks on this clonotype: This CDR3 fails to terminate in the conserved phenylalanine or tryptophan, so it likely reflects a read error. V is TRBV6-6 and J is TRBJ1-1; no reliable D call. Germline loops: CDR1 MNHNY, CDR2 SVGAGI (reference sequence). The CDR3 is made up of 13 amino acids. V shed 7 bases and J shed 1 base, with 10 bases lying between them. CDR3 bases: TGTGCCAGCATCCCCACCTCGAACACTGAAGCTTTCGTT. Translation: CASIPTSNTEAFV.

On this clonotype itself: One end of the junction varies from germline; a read error may be responsible. The chain is built from TRBV14 and TRBJ1-1; D is undetermined. This CDR3 is 14 amino acids long. From germline, CDR1 is SGHDN and CDR2 FVKESK. The CDR3 region has the DNA TGTGCCAGCAGCCAAGCAGATTTGAACAGTAAAGCCTTCTTT. Translated: CASSQADLNSKAFF.

For this clonotype: At one boundary the junction diverges from the germline segment, which might be a read error. The V and J genes are TRBV5-1 and TRBJ1-1, with D perhaps TRBD1 (5 bases). Germline CDR1 reads SGHRS; CDR2 reads YFSETQ. The CDR3 contains 15 residues. The CDR3 here is CASSLVGGARTVAFF. CDR3 coding DNA: TGCGCCAGCAGCTTGGTCGGAGGGGCAAGGACTGTAGCTTTCTTT.

By frequency in the sample, this clonotype is medium-sized (0.01 to 0.1%). This rearrangement joins TRBV4-3 to TRBJ2-7; maybe TRBD1 (6 bases). The germline CDR1 and CDR2 sequences are LGHNA and YSLEER. The CDR3 loop spans 15 amino acids. Trimming removed 0 bases from V and 0 bases from J, with 9 bases in between. CDR3 residues: CASSQDLTGSYEQYF. CDR3 DNA: TGCGCCAGCAGCCAAGACCTGACAGGCTCCTACGAGCAGTACTTC.

In the case of this clonotype: The junction departs from germline at one end; a sequencing error may be responsible. The chain has TRBV6-1 and TRBJ1-1, with D possibly being TRBD1 (5 bases). Looked up from germline, CDR1 is MNHNS and CDR2 is SASEGT. The CDR3 loop spans 12 amino acids. The CDR3: CATQEVNTETFF. The CDR3 region has the DNA TGTGCTACACAGGAGGTGAACACTGAAACTTTCTTT.

A remark on this clonotype: One base away lies a much larger clone, so this may be a sequencing read error. The genes are TRBV5-1 and TRBJ2-1; 11 bases agree with TRBD1. This CDR3 has 14 residues. The V gene's germline CDR1 is SGHRS and CDR2 YFSETQ. CDR3 amino acids: CARSLGTGGNEQFF. CDR3 in DNA: TGCGCCAGGAGCTTGGGGACAGGGGGCAATGAGCAGTTCTTC.

As to this clonotype: This may arise from a read error, as a much more abundant clone is one base away. The chain recombines TRBV7-8 with TRBJ2-2; possible D gene TRBD1, 6 bases. This CDR3 contains 14 residues. Germline CDR1 is SGHVS and CDR2 is FQNEAQ. CDR3 in amino acids: CASSLELGAGKLFF. The CDR3 DNA follows: TGTGCCAGCAGCTTAGAATTGGGGGCCGGGAAGCTGTTTTTT.

J is TRBJ2-4 and V is TRBV28; D is ambiguous. The V gene lost 9 bases and the J gene lost 6 bases, with 21 bases spanning the gap. The CDR3 length is 15 residues. Germline CDR1 reads MDHEN; CDR2 reads SYDVKM. Written as DNA, the CDR3 is TGTGCCAGTAGCCCTCCCGGGTTGGTTAGAAACATTCAGTACTTC. It translates to CASSPPGLVRNIQYF.

J is TRBJ2-2 and V is TRBV4-2; tentatively, D is TRBD1 (5 bases). The germline gives CDR1 LGHNA, CDR2 YNFKEQ. The V end lost 9 bases, the J end lost 8 bases, and 22 bases lay between the germline ends. This CDR3 is built from 15 residues. The CDR3 DNA sequence: TGTGCCAGTACCCAAGATCTGGCAGGGCAAGGGGAGCTGTTTTTT. Amino acids: CASTQDLAGQGELFF.

This clonotype was seen repeatedly, ten times or more. This chain connects TRBV28 to TRBJ2-7; the match to TRBD2 covers 13 bases. CDR3 length equals 15 residues. The germline CDR1 and CDR2 sequences are MDHEN and SYDVKM. V lost 6 bases, J lost 4 bases, and 6 bases stayed unmatched. The CDR3: CASSPTSGRLYEQYF. As DNA, the CDR3 is TGTGCCAGCAGCCCGACTAGCGGGAGGTTATACGAGCAGTACTTC.

A note on this clonotype: One base away lies a much larger clone, so this may be a sequencing read error. Here the CDR3 omits its conserved ending phenylalanine or tryptophan, so a read error is the likely source. J is TRBJ1-2 and V is TRBV30, with unresolved D. There are 13 residues in the CDR3. Germline V gene data show CDR1 as GTSNPN and CDR2 as SVGIG (reference sequence). V lost 3 bases and J 0 bases, leaving 8 bases between the germline ends. The chain's CDR3 is CAWSTGANYGYTL. The DNA for the CDR3 is TGTGCCTGGAGCACGGGAGCTAACTATGGCTACACCTTG.

In regard to this clonotype: A junction boundary mismatches the germline segment, possibly from a read error. The chain couples TRBV4-3 to TRBJ2-3; 12 positions agree with TRBD2. This CDR3 comprises 19 residues. The germline V gene encodes CDR1 LGHNA and CDR2 YSLEER. As DNA, the CDR3 is TGCGTCAGCAGCCAAAGGGGGCTAGCGGGAGGGCCTAGCACAGATACGCAGTATTTT. This translates into CVSSQRGLAGGPSTDTQYF.

The rearrangement uses TRBV11-3 and TRBJ2-1; D gene uncertain. This CDR3 has 14 amino acids. V was shortened by 1 base and J by 9 bases, with 13 bases between the two germline ends. Germline lookup yields CDR1 SGHNT and CDR2 YENEEA. CDR3 sequence: CASSLGTSNIEQFF. Here the CDR3 DNA reads TGTGCCAGCAGCTTAGGCACCTCGAACATTGAGCAGTTCTTC.

This clonotype was seen just once. The V gene is TRBV28, the J gene TRBJ2-7, with 9 positions matching TRBD2. Trimming cost V 7 bases and J 6 bases; bases outside gene matches: 10. Germline V CDR1 and CDR2: MDHEN, SYDVKM. The CDR3 contains 14 residues. Here the CDR3 reads CASTPGLAETEQYF. CDR3 bases: TGTGCCAGCACCCCGGGACTAGCTGAAACCGAGCAGTACTTC.

This chain connects TRBV6-6 to TRBJ2-7; unclear D gene. Germline lookup yields CDR1 MNHNY and CDR2 SVGAGI (reference sequence). CDR3 size: 15 residues. Trimming took off 2 bases at V and 2 bases at J, with 13 bases between the two ends. The CDR3 DNA sequence: TGTGCCAGCAGTTACCCGTTGGCGGCTCCCTACGAGCAGTACTTC. Encoded protein: CASSYPLAAPYEQYF.